The rows below give T cell receptor beta chains drawn from one sample of a study of CD8 T cells in ankylosing spondylitis. Each CDR3 protein gets one entry after TCRdb re-called the 5' RACE reads with MiXCR. The sample records under 400,000 distinct CDR3 sequences, 11% being singletons. The sample was blood, either unsorted or a sorted T cell fraction (not recorded which). These receptors all come from a female donor with ankylosing spondylitis or in good health (not recorded which). Both conserved end residues are part of each CDR3. Each record gives: J gene, clone size, D gene, V gene, CDR3 protein, CDR3 DNA. The D gene is left open where the match is weak. A clone size is listed for some rows: how often the clone was seen (once, few, many), or a class if it is expanded.

>TRBJ2-2|few|TRBD2|TRBV20-1
CSASPSGAGNGELFF
TGCAGTGCTAGTCCTAGCGGGGCCGGCAACGGGGAGCTGTTTTTT
>TRBJ2-1|few|NA|TRBV3-1
CASSQPMAPYNEQFF
TGTGCCAGCAGCCAACCCATGGCACCGTACAATGAGCAGTTCTTC
>TRBJ1-2|many|NA|TRBV5-1
CASSETTGPYSGYTF
TGCGCCAGCAGCGAAACCACAGGGCCGTACTCTGGCTACACCTTC
>TRBJ2-1|NA|TRBD1|TRBV25-1
CASSDSDRVKSYNEQFF
TGTGCCAGCAGTGATTCGGACAGGGTCAAATCCTACAATGAGCAGTTCTTC
>TRBJ2-1|many|NA|TRBV7-8
CASILGGHSFNEQFF
TGTGCCAGCATTTTAGGAGGGCATTCCTTCAATGAGCAGTTCTTC
>TRBJ2-6|many|NA|TRBV5-1
CASSQLASGANVLTF
TGCGCCAGCAGCCAACTAGCTTCTGGGGCCAACGTCCTGACTTTC
>TRBJ2-2|NA|NA|TRBV5-1
CASSLVPPNTGELFF
TGCGCCAGCAGCTTGGTACCCCCGAACACCGGGGAGCTGTTTTTT
>TRBJ2-1|many|TRBD1|TRBV20-1
CSARDGQGVINEQFF
TGCAGTGCTAGAGATGGACAGGGCGTGATCAATGAGCAGTTCTTC
>TRBJ2-3|many|NA|TRBV7-2
CASSYEAGDTQYF
TGTGCCAGCAGCTATGAGGCCGGAGATACGCAGTATTTT
>TRBJ1-4|many|NA|TRBV7-9
CASSTPTGINEKLFF
TGTGCCAGCAGCACCCCCACAGGGATTAATGAAAAACTGTTTTTT
>TRBJ2-7|many|NA|TRBV20-1
CSAVRQVISYEQYF
TGCAGTGCTGTTAGACAGGTAATCTCCTACGAGCAGTACTTC
>TRBJ2-2|many|NA|TRBV12-3/TRBV12-4
CATSKRDTGELFF
TGTGCCACCAGCAAGAGGGACACCGGGGAGCTGTTTTTT
>TRBJ2-6|NA|TRBD1|TRBV10-3
CAISEFPGQERSGANVLTF
TGTGCCATCAGTGAGTTTCCGGGACAGGAACGCTCTGGGGCCAACGTCCTGACTTTC
>TRBJ2-7|many|TRBD2|TRBV24-1
CATSDSNSGSPSYEQYF
TGTGCCACCAGTGATTCGAATAGCGGGAGTCCCTCCTACGAGCAGTACTTC
>TRBJ2-3|NA|TRBD2|TRBV5-1
CASSLGLAGGTASTDTQYF
TGCGCCAGCAGCTTAGGACTAGCGGGGGGGACCGCTAGCACAGATACGCAGTATTTT
>TRBJ2-3|few|TRBD2|TRBV7-2
CASSLGLAPDTQYF
TGTGCCAGCAGCTTGGGACTAGCGCCAGATACGCAGTATTTT
>TRBJ2-1|many|NA|TRBV20-1
CSALTRGGSSYNEQFF
TGCAGTGCTTTGACTAGAGGGGGCAGCTCCTACAATGAGCAGTTCTTC
>TRBJ1-4|many|TRBD1|TRBV9
CASSVGGQGGRLFF
TGTGCCAGCAGCGTAGGGGGACAGGGGGGACGACTGTTTTTT
>TRBJ1-1|many|NA|TRBV6-6
CASQNTGRPEAFF
TGTGCCAGCCAAAACACAGGGAGGCCTGAAGCTTTCTTT
>TRBJ1-1|few|NA|TRBV7-6
CASSPPGRTTEAFF
TGTGCCAGCAGCCCTCCGGGACGGACCACTGAAGCTTTCTTT
>TRBJ2-6|NA|NA|TRBV5-1
CASSSTLQGAGANVLTF
TGCGCCAGCAGCTCGACGCTTCAGGGAGCTGGGGCCAACGTCCTGACTTTC
>TRBJ1-1|NA|TRBD1|TRBV4-1
CASSLNSQGAEAFF
TGCGCCAGCAGCCTCAATTCTCAGGGGGCTGAAGCTTTCTTT
>TRBJ2-2|many|TRBD1|TRBV27
CASSLPGQGENTGELFF
TGTGCCAGCAGCCTACCGGGACAGGGGGAGAACACCGGGGAGCTGTTTTTT
>TRBJ2-1|many|NA|TRBV5-6
CASNTAGNEQFF
TGTGCCAGTAACACGGCTGGCAATGAGCAGTTCTTC
>TRBJ2-7|NA|NA|TRBV29-1
CSITSPGGVDEQYF
TGCAGCATTACCTCACCGGGGGGCGTCGACGAGCAGTACTTC
>TRBJ1-5|many|TRBD1|TRBV7-8
CASSDDRARQPQHF
TGTGCCAGCAGCGACGACAGGGCAAGACAGCCCCAGCATTTT
>TRBJ2-1|many|NA|TRBV5-1
CASSLDPLGAWFF
TGCGCCAGCAGCTTGGACCCACTAGGCGCATGGTTCTTC
>TRBJ1-1|many|TRBD1|TRBV29-1
CSVQPGQGRINTEAFF
TGCAGCGTTCAACCGGGACAGGGTCGGATAAACACTGAAGCTTTCTTT
>TRBJ2-2|many|NA|TRBV10-3
CAISESVSNTGELFF
TGTGCCATCAGTGAGTCGGTGTCGAACACCGGGGAGCTGTTTTTT
>TRBJ1-2|few|TRBD1|TRBV5-1
CASSLFGSGQIYGYTF
TGCGCCAGCAGCTTGTTTGGCTCGGGACAGATCTATGGCTACACCTTC
>TRBJ2-5|many|NA|TRBV5-1
CASSLTGQPLGETQYF
TGCGCCAGCAGCTTGACAGGCCAGCCCCTGGGAGAGACCCAGTACTTC
>TRBJ1-5|many|NA|TRBV20-1
CSAGDSNQPQHF
TGCAGTGCGGGAGATAGCAATCAGCCCCAGCATTTT
>TRBJ1-2|many|NA|TRBV12-3/TRBV12-4
CASSFGYGYTF
TGTGCCAGCAGTTTTGGGTATGGCTACACCTTC
>TRBJ2-7|many|TRBD2|TRBV27
CASSRKGLAGVKNGYYEQYF
TGTGCCAGCAGTAGAAAGGGACTAGCGGGAGTAAAGAATGGTTACTACGAGCAGTACTTC
>TRBJ2-1|many|NA|TRBV6-2/TRBV6-3
CASKLEMNNEQFF
TGTGCCAGTAAACTAGAAATGAACAATGAGCAGTTCTTC
>TRBJ1-2|many|NA|TRBV20-1
CSATGGSYGYTF
TGCAGTGCTACCGGTGGGAGCTATGGCTACACCTTC
>TRBJ2-7|many|NA|TRBV11-2
CASRSVTYEQYF
TGTGCCAGCAGGTCAGTCACCTACGAGCAGTACTTC
>TRBJ1-6|NA|NA|TRBV7-2
CASSWGEGYNSPLHF
TGTGCCAGCAGCTGGGGGGAGGGTTATAATTCACCCCTCCACTTT
>TRBJ2-1|many|NA|TRBV9
CASSVANEQFF
TGTGCCAGCAGCGTCGCGAATGAGCAGTTCTTC
>TRBJ2-1|few|TRBD1|TRBV5-1
CASSPQTGIHEQFF
TGCGCCAGCAGCCCCCAGACAGGGATACATGAGCAGTTCTTC
>TRBJ2-7|few|TRBD1|TRBV5-8
CASRRTGESYEQYF
TGTGCCAGCCGACGGACAGGGGAGAGTTACGAGCAGTACTTC
>TRBJ2-1|many|TRBD2|TRBV11-2
CASSLGLAEYNEQFF
TGTGCCAGCAGCTTGGGACTAGCGGAGTACAATGAGCAGTTCTTC
>TRBJ1-2|many|NA|TRBV20-1
CSAWRTEPNYGYTF
TGCAGTGCTTGGAGGACCGAACCTAACTATGGCTACACCTTC
>TRBJ2-1|many|NA|TRBV12-3/TRBV12-4
CASRTERGGFF
TGTGCCAGCAGAACGGAGAGAGGGGGGTTCTTC
>TRBJ1-2|many|TRBD1|TRBV12-3/TRBV12-4
CASSDGQGRSYTF
TGTGCCAGCAGCGACGGACAGGGACGGAGCTACACCTTC